A single sample is the source of the 14 T cell receptor beta chains below, sequenced in a study of blood T cells in healthy people across ages. A sample-barcoded 5' primer and a J-beta primer mix were used in a second PCR of roughly 7 to 11 cycles. Each CDR3 protein is one row after TCRdb ran MiXCR on the 5' RACE reads. Of over 1,200,000 distinct CDR3 sequences detected, approximately 59% appear once; the ten largest clones hold under 8.5%. Sequencing was carried out using blood. These receptors all come from a man younger than 35 in good health.

The V call is TRBV6-5, the J call TRBJ1-2; 7 nucleotides match TRBD1. Germline assignment: CDR1 MNHEY and CDR2 SVGAGI. The junction had 4 bases not matched to a gene; V was cut back by 0 bases and J by 3 bases. The CDR3 has 15 residues. CDR3 nucleotides: TGTGCCAGCAGTTACTCGATTACAGGGGACTATGGCTACACCTTC. Protein: CASSYSITGDYGYTF.

This clonotype was detected once. The chain carries TRBV27 and TRBJ1-5, with D possibly matching TRBD1 (6 bases). V lost 2 bases and J 3 bases, leaving 11 bases between the germline ends. CDR1 is MNHEY and CDR2 is SMNVEV in the germline V gene (reference sequence). This CDR3 has 15 residues. The CDR3 loop reads CASSLTGPANQPQHF. The CDR3, as DNA: TGTGCCAGCAGTTTAACAGGGCCTGCCAATCAGCCCCAGCATTTT.

The gene calls are TRBV25-1 and TRBJ1-1, with D perhaps TRBD1 (6 bases). The ends were cut back, 4 bases at V and 6 bases at J, with 12 bases in the middle. This CDR3 spans 13 amino acids. Germline V gene lookup returns CDR1 MGHDK and CDR2 SYGVNS. The CDR3 bases are TGTGCCAGCAGTGTCACAGGGATACCTGAAGCTTTCTTT. This gives the protein CASSVTGIPEAFF.

This clonotype was counted a few times. The V and J genes are TRBV25-1 and TRBJ1-6, with TRBD1 identical over 8 bases. V was clipped by 4 bases and J by 9 bases; unmatched bases: 8. The CDR3 length is 15 residues. The germline V gene encodes CDR1 MGHDK and CDR2 SYGVNS. The CDR3 reads CASSAPGQDFSPLHF. CDR3 coding DNA: TGTGCCAGCAGTGCCCCGGGACAGGATTTTTCACCCCTCCACTTT. The full variable domain, with the rest looked up from reference TRBV25-1 and TRBJ1-6, is EADIYQTPRYLVIGTGKKITLECSQTMGHDKMYWYQQDPGMELHLIHYSYGVNSTEKGDLSSESTVSRIRTEHFPLTLESARPSHTSQYLCASSAPGQDFSPLHFGNGTRLTVT.

This sequence joins TRBV2 and TRBJ2-7; 7 bases agree with TRBD2. Looked up from germline, CDR1 is SNHLY and CDR2 is FYNNEI. J gave up 3 bases and V 3 bases, and 8 bases lay outside the gene matches. The CDR3 consists of 15 residues. The CDR3 protein is CASSEGAGILYEQYF. DNA of the CDR3: TGTGCCAGCAGTGAGGGAGCGGGAATCCTCTACGAGCAGTACTTC.

The chain recombines TRBV29-1 with TRBJ1-2; the match to TRBD1 covers 8 bases. Losses at the gene ends were 6 bases for V and 8 bases for J; bases not matched to a gene: 11. The germline V gene encodes CDR1 SQVTM and CDR2 ANQGSEA. CDR3 length: 13 amino acids. The CDR3: CSVRLQGGEGYTF. For the CDR3, the DNA is TGCAGCGTGAGGTTACAGGGGGGTGAGGGCTACACCTTC.

In its sample, this clonotype was seen once. The chain joins TRBV11-3 to TRBJ2-3, with D unresolved. V was pared by 4 bases and J by 6 bases, with 11 bases between. CDR1 and CDR2 from the germline V gene are SGHNT and YENEEA. This CDR3 region has 13 residues. The CDR3 DNA reads TGTGCCAGCAGCTCCTTTTTTACCGATACGCAGTATTTT. Encoded protein: CASSSFFTDTQYF. The full variable domain, its missing parts supplied by reference TRBV11-3 and TRBJ2-3, is EAGVVQSPRYKIIEKKQPVAFWCNPISGHNTLYWYLQNLGQGPELLIRYENEEAVDDSQLPKDRFSAERLKGVDSTLKIQPAELGDSAVYLCASSSFFTDTQYFGPGTRLTVL.

This clonotype came up once. The V and J genes are TRBV28 and TRBJ2-4, with D maybe TRBD2 (6 bases). The tail of the sequence fits TRBJ2-7 better, so the J call may be wrong. From germline, CDR1 is MDHEN and CDR2 SYDVKM. There are 14 residues in the CDR3. Written as DNA, the CDR3 is TGTGCCAGCAAGCTCGGAGGGACCCACTACGAGCAGTACTTC. It is translated as CASKLGGTHYEQYF.

The chain combines TRBV7-9 with TRBJ2-3, with D perhaps matching TRBD1 or TRBD2 (6 bases each). V was cut by 1 base and J by 2 bases, with 16 bases left in between. Germline loops: CDR1 SEHNR, CDR2 FQNEAQ (reference sequence). The CDR3 has 17 amino acids. The DNA for the CDR3 is TGTGCCAGCAGCTTAGGGGGGGCGGCAGCCCACACAGATACGCAGTATTTT. Its protein product is CASSLGGAAAHTDTQYF.

The genes are TRBV2 and TRBJ2-7; D possibly corresponds to TRBD2 (5 bases). Per the germline V gene, CDR1 is SNHLY and CDR2 is FYNNEI. Trimming removed 7 bases at V and 6 bases at J, with 19 bases between. This CDR3 has 14 residues. The CDR3 loop is CASIGLASAGEQYF. The DNA of the CDR3 is TGTGCCAGCATAGGTCTAGCCTCGGCGGGCGAGCAGTACTTC.

This clonotype has just a few counts. The genes are TRBV7-9 and TRBJ2-5, with no clear D. The CDR3 totals 13 residues. The ends were cut back, 6 bases at V and 2 bases at J, with 10 bases in the middle. Germline lookup yields CDR1 SEHNR and CDR2 FQNEAQ (reference sequence). The CDR3 here is CASSSGRQETQYF. In DNA form, the CDR3 reads TGTGCCAGCAGTTCTGGTCGACAAGAGACCCAGTACTTC. The full variable domain, completed using reference TRBV7-9 and TRBJ2-5, is DTGVSQNPRHKITKRGQNVTFRCDPISEHNRLYWYRQTLGQGPEFLTYFQNEAQLEKSRLLSDRFSAERPKGSFSTLEIQRTEQGDSAMYLCASSSGRQETQYFGPGTRLLVL.

The rearrangement uses TRBV27 and TRBJ2-1, with D perhaps matching TRBD2 (5 bases). CDR3 length: 16 amino acids. Trimming removed 4 bases from V and 4 bases from J, with 17 bases in between. CDR1 MNHEY and CDR2 SMNVEV come from the germline V gene (reference sequence). This CDR3 reads CASSSWRRAEYNEQFF. The CDR3 DNA is TGTGCCAGCAGTTCTTGGAGGCGGGCGGAGTACAATGAGCAGTTCTTC.

The rearrangement uses TRBV4-1 and TRBJ2-3; TRBD2 aligns across 8 bases. The CDR3 consists of 16 residues. Germline V gene sequence: CDR1 MGHRA, CDR2 YSYEKL. V was pared by 0 bases and J by 5 bases, with 7 bases of the junction left unmatched. This CDR3 is CASSQDLWREEDTQYF. The CDR3 bases are TGCGCCAGCAGCCAAGATCTCTGGCGGGAGGAAGATACGCAGTATTTT.

This clonotype was seen a handful of times. This chain links TRBV12-3 or TRBV12-4 with TRBJ2-3; TRBD2 agrees at 13 bases. The CDR3 has 16 residues. Trimming removed 6 bases from V and 4 bases from J; junction bases left unmatched: 7. Here the CDR3 DNA reads TGTGCCAGCAGCGAGACTAGCGGGGGGACCGCAGATACGCAGTATTTT. The encoded protein is CASSETSGGTADTQYF.